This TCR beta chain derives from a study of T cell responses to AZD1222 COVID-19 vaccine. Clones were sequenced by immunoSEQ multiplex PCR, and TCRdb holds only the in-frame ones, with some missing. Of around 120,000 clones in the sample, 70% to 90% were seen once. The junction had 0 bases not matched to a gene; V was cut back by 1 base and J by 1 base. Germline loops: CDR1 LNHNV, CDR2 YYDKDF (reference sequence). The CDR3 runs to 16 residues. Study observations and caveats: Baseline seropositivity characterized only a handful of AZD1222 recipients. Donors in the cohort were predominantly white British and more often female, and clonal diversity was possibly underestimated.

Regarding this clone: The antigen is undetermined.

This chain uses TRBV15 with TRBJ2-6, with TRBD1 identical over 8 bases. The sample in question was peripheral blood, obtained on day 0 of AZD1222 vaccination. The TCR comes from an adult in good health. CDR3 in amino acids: CATSRGQGSGANVLTF. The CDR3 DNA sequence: TGTGCCACCAGCAGAGGACAGGGGTCTGGGGCCAACGTCCTGACTTTC.